These 27 T cell receptor beta chains were all obtained from the same sample, sequenced in a study of vaccination and CD4 T cells after COVID-19. The treatment here: approximately 9-day PBMC culture with coronavirus spike peptide pools or control peptides (ViraFEST assay). Oncomine TCR Beta short-read sequencing was applied to DNA from cultured CD4+ T cells. TCRdb independently ran MiXCR on the PCR reads; one entry per CDR3 protein. This table holds about 15,000 distinct CDR3 sequences, more than 70% found once. These receptors' targets are unknown. The sequenced sample consisted of CD4+ T cells from blood, cultured in vitro. The origin of the receptors is a human donor who had recovered from COVID-19.

This clonotype appeared a few times. The J gene is TRBJ1-5, the V gene TRBV20-1; D not certain. The CDR3 has 13 amino acids. V shed 3 bases and J shed 0 bases, with 6 bases lying between them. Germline-derived CDR1 and CDR2 are DFQATT and SNEGSKA (reference sequence). The CDR3 here is CSASRGSNQPQHF. CDR3 DNA: TGCAGTGCTAGTCGGGGTAGCAATCAGCCCCAGCATTTT.

This clonotype is judged medium-sized. The V and J genes are TRBV20-1 and TRBJ1-3; D is ambiguous. There are 13 residues in the CDR3. Trimming took off 3 bases at V and 0 bases at J, with 6 bases between the two ends. Germline V CDR1 and CDR2: DFQATT, SNEGSKA (reference sequence). The CDR3 bases are TGCAGTGCTAGCGTTAGCTCTGGAAACACCATATATTTT. This translates into CSASVSSGNTIYF.

This chain connects TRBV7-2 to TRBJ2-1; maybe TRBD2 (7 bases). The length of the CDR3 is 15 residues. V was pared by 5 bases and J by 10 bases, with 21 bases between. Germline CDR1 SGHTA, CDR2 FQGNSA. CDR3 DNA: TGTGCCAGCAGCACCAGGGGTAGGGAGGGAGAGGAGCAGTTCTTC. It translates to CASSTRGREGEEQFF.

This chain uses TRBV5-6 with TRBJ1-5; 10 bases align to TRBD1. V was clipped by 4 bases and J by 6 bases; unmatched bases: 13. The length of the CDR3 is 17 residues. Per germline, CDR1 SGHDT and CDR2 YYEEEE. The CDR3 spells CASSARGLGTGVQPQHF. The DNA for the CDR3 is TGTGCCAGCAGCGCCAGAGGCCTTGGGACAGGGGTTCAGCCCCAGCATTTT.

The chain is built from TRBV7-2 and TRBJ2-5; D is possibly TRBD1 (7 bases). This CDR3 contains 14 residues. Germline CDR1 and CDR2: SGHTA and FQGNSA. The germline V and J ends were trimmed by 4 bases and 5 bases, with 14 bases remaining between them. The CDR3 reads CASSSPTGRETQYF. Written as DNA, the CDR3 is TGTGCCAGCAGCTCCCCGACAGGGAGGGAGACCCAGTACTTC.

This sequence joins TRBV10-3 and TRBJ1-1; 8 positions match TRBD1. The CDR3 is 14 amino acids. V trimming: 6 bases; J trimming: 1 base; junction bases outside the gene matches: 4. Germline V gives CDR1 ENHRY, CDR2 SYGVKD. CDR3 sequence (DNA): TGTGCCATCAGGGGACAGGTGGGGAACACTGAAGCTTTCTTT. The encoded protein is CAIRGQVGNTEAFF.

This chain uses TRBV28 with TRBJ2-7; D may correspond to TRBD1 or TRBD2 (5 bases each). CDR1 MDHEN and CDR2 SYDVKM come from the germline V gene. The germline V and J ends were trimmed by 8 bases and 4 bases, with 12 bases remaining between them. The CDR3 covers 12 residues. For the CDR3, the DNA is TGTGCCAGCCGCCGGGACCCTTACGAGCAGTACTTC. It yields the protein CASRRDPYEQYF.

The rearrangement uses TRBV18 and TRBJ2-7; a weak D match, TRBD2 (5 bases). Trimming stripped 1 base from V and 5 bases from J, with 15 bases between. The CDR3 sequence is 15 residues long. Germline CDR1 is KGHSH and CDR2 is LQKENI. The CDR3 sequence is CASSPREGVGNEQYF. CDR3 nucleotides: TGTGCCAGCTCACCACGAGAGGGAGTAGGGAACGAGCAGTACTTC. Full variable domain (remainder filled in from reference TRBV18 and TRBJ2-7): NAGVMQNPRHLVRRRGQEARLRCSPMKGHSHVYWYRQLPEEGLKFMVYLQKENIIDESGMPKERFSAEFPKEGPSILRIQQVVRGDSAAYFCASSPREGVGNEQYFGPGTRLTVT.

This rearrangement joins TRBV2 to TRBJ1-5, with D maybe TRBD1 (6 bases). The ends were cut back, 4 bases at V and 7 bases at J, with 14 bases in the middle. CDR1 SNHLY and CDR2 FYNNEI come from the germline V gene. The CDR3 has 14 amino acids. CDR3 protein: CASSVGGGRQPQHF. The CDR3 DNA follows: TGTGCCAGCAGTGTGGGGGGCGGACGGCAGCCCCAGCATTTT.

The chain carries TRBV28 and TRBJ2-5, with TRBD2 identical over 10 bases. J lost 2 bases, V lost 4 bases, and 7 bases had no gene match. Germline V lookup: CDR1 MDHEN, CDR2 SYDVKM. The CDR3 spans 16 residues. CDR3 protein: CASSSPRTSGQETQYF. The CDR3 region has the DNA TGTGCCAGCAGTTCCCCCCGGACTAGCGGACAAGAGACCCAGTACTTC.

The CDR3 DNA sequence: TGTGCCAGCAGCAGACAAAGCGGGAGGGCCGGAGATACGCAGTATTTT. Encoded protein: CASSRQSGRAGDTQYF. V is TRBV7-2 and J is TRBJ2-3; 10 bases fit TRBD2. The V gene's germline CDR1 is SGHTA and CDR2 FQGNSA. After removal of 5 bases from V and 5 bases from J, the junction contained 10 bases not matched to a gene. The CDR3 consists of 16 residues.

J is TRBJ2-3 and V is TRBV15; 10 bases line up with TRBD2. The CDR3 loop spans 16 amino acids. Germline CDR1 and CDR2: LNHNV and YYDKDF (reference sequence). The junction had 1 base not matched to a gene; V was cut back by 0 bases and J by 1 base. CDR3 sequence (DNA): TGTGCCACCAGCAGAGAAGGGACTAGCGGCACAGATACGCAGTATTTT. Its translation is CATSREGTSGTDTQYF.

This clonotype has more than one count but fewer than ten. V gene TRBV24-1 combines with J gene TRBJ1-6; 8 nucleotides line up with TRBD1. V shed 9 bases, J shed 10 bases, and the junction held 4 bases outside the gene matches. The CDR3 runs 12 residues. Germline V gene sequence: CDR1 KGHDR, CDR2 SFDVKD. CDR3 loop: CATGTGSSPLHF. DNA of the CDR3: TGTGCCACCGGGACAGGCTCCTCACCCCTCCACTTT.

This clonotype is large in the sample. This chain uses TRBV7-2 with TRBJ1-2, with D hard to call. Looked up from germline, CDR1 is SGHTA and CDR2 is FQGNSA. The CDR3 has 15 residues. Trimming pared 1 base from V and 5 bases from J, leaving 14 bases between. The CDR3 sequence is CASSLVQRPSYGYTF. The CDR3 nucleotides read TGTGCCAGCAGCTTAGTTCAACGCCCTTCTTATGGCTACACCTTC.

V usage is TRBV5-5 and J usage is TRBJ2-5; D gene ambiguous. V lost 4 bases and J lost 5, with 9 bases in between. The CDR3 has 12 residues. CDR1 and CDR2 from the germline V gene are SGHKS and YYEKEE (reference sequence). The CDR3 reads CASSRAWETQYF. As DNA, the CDR3 is TGTGCCAGCAGCCGCGCTTGGGAGACCCAGTACTTC. Full variable domain (remainder filled in from reference TRBV5-5 and TRBJ2-5): DAGVTQSPTHLIKTRGQQVTLRCSPISGHKSVSWYQQVLGQGPQFIFQYYEKEERGRGNFPDRFSARQFPNYSSELNVNALLLGDSALYLCASSRAWETQYFGPGTRLLVL.

The chain couples TRBV30 to TRBJ1-1; no clear D gene. Germline V gene lookup returns CDR1 GTSNPN and CDR2 SVGIG (reference sequence). The CDR3 length is 10 residues. Trimming pared 7 bases from V and 8 bases from J, leaving 11 bases between. The DNA of the CDR3 is TGTGCCTACGTCGGGCGGGAAGCTTTCTTT. It translates to CAYVGREAFF.

V gene TRBV21-1 combines with J gene TRBJ1-5; no DNA check was done on the table's D call, TRBD1. TRBV21-1 is a pseudogene. There are 19 residues in the CDR3. The CDR3 sequence: CASSKVSGTAAYSNQPQHF. CDR3 bases: TGTGCCAGCAGCAAAGTTTCCGGGACAGCTGCTTATAGCAATCAGCCCCAGCATTTT.

This chain uses TRBV21-1 with TRBJ2-3; the DNA was not compared with TRBD2, the D call given in the table. TRBV21-1 corresponds to a pseudogene. The CDR3 covers 18 residues. The CDR3 nucleotides are TGTGCCAGCAGCACCAAGCTTACCGGACTGCCGCTTCGGGATACGCAGTATTTT. This translates into CASSTKLTGLPLRDTQYF.

The chain combines TRBV7-2 with TRBJ2-3; TRBD1 is a possible D gene (6 bases). Trimming removed 2 bases at V and 3 bases at J, with 15 bases between. The CDR3 totals 16 residues. CDR1 SGHTA and CDR2 FQGNSA come from the germline V gene. The CDR3, as DNA: TGTGCCAGCAGCTTAACAGGGATTTTGAGGACAGATACGCAGTATTTT. Protein sequence: CASSLTGILRTDTQYF. Full variable domain (missing parts from reference TRBV7-2 and TRBJ2-3): GAGVSQSPSNKVTEKGKDVELRCDPISGHTALYWYRQSLGQGLEFLIYFQGNSAPDKSGLPSDRFSAERTGGSVSTLTIQRTQQEDSAVYLCASSLTGILRTDTQYFGPGTRLTVL.

This clonotype was seen a single time. The chain joins TRBV11-1 to TRBJ2-7, with 7 bases fitting TRBD1. J lost 3 bases, V lost 7 bases, and 12 bases had no gene match. CDR1 and CDR2 from the germline V gene are SGHAT and FQDESV (reference sequence). The CDR3 runs 15 residues. CDR3 sequence reads: CASNKDRTFFYEQYF. The CDR3 DNA follows: TGTGCCAGCAATAAGGACAGGACGTTTTTCTACGAGCAGTACTTC.

This clonotype was seen a handful of times. The genes are TRBV28 and TRBJ1-2; D is perhaps TRBD1 (5 bases). The CDR3 is 15 residues long. V dropped 8 bases and J dropped 4 bases, with 20 bases sitting between them. Germline CDR1 and CDR2: MDHEN and SYDVKM. This CDR3 reads CASYQAGGRGYGYTF. In DNA form, the CDR3 reads TGTGCCAGCTATCAGGCCGGGGGGAGAGGCTATGGCTACACCTTC.

In this sample, this clonotype turned up a few times. The chain links TRBV20-1 to TRBJ1-5; D perhaps matches TRBD1 (6 bases). Germline V gives CDR1 DFQATT, CDR2 SNEGSKA (reference sequence). The CDR3 consists of 15 residues. V lost 2 bases and J 1 base, leaving 12 bases between the germline ends. The CDR3 loop is CSARPQGGSNQPQHF. The CDR3 nucleotides are TGCAGTGCTAGACCACAGGGAGGGAGCAATCAGCCCCAGCATTTT.

This chain uses TRBV19 with TRBJ1-1, with D unclear. This CDR3 has 14 residues. Germline V lookup: CDR1 LNHDA, CDR2 SQIVND (reference sequence). Deletions cut 4 bases from V and 2 bases from J, with 11 bases between. CDR3 nucleotides: TGTGCCAGTAGTACTTGGACGGGAAACACTGAAGCTTTCTTT. Its protein is CASSTWTGNTEAFF.

The rearrangement joins TRBV6-1 to TRBJ1-1, with D hard to call. The germline V gene encodes CDR1 MNHNS and CDR2 SASEGT. The CDR3 contains 12 residues. The V and J ends lost 6 bases and 3 bases respectively, with 8 bases between them. The CDR3 sequence: CASSPRDTEAFF. Written as DNA, the CDR3 is TGTGCCAGCAGCCCGAGGGACACTGAAGCTTTCTTT.

This clonotype showed up just once. This chain uses TRBV19 with TRBJ1-6; D unresolved. The CDR3 consists of 13 residues. CDR1 is LNHDA and CDR2 is SQIVND in the germline V gene (reference sequence). V lost 2 bases to trimming and J lost 13 bases, with 12 bases between them. As DNA, the CDR3 is TGTGCCAGTAGTATACGTGATGAAGATCCCCTCCACTTT. This gives the protein CASSIRDEDPLHF.

The chain is built from TRBV24-1 and TRBJ2-1, with D perhaps matching TRBD2 (5 bases). The CDR3 is 16 amino acids. V was trimmed by 3 bases and J by 3 bases, leaving 14 bases between them. CDR1 is KGHDR, CDR2 SFDVKD, per germline. DNA for the CDR3: TGTGCCACCAGTGATCCCGGGCTAGCAAACTACAATGAGCAGTTCTTC. Protein product: CATSDPGLANYNEQFF.

The chain uses TRBV20-1 and TRBJ1-1; no clear D. Trimming pared 6 bases from V and 0 bases from J, leaving 14 bases between. The CDR3 length is 14 residues. Per the germline V gene, CDR1 is DFQATT and CDR2 is SNEGSKA (reference sequence). This CDR3 reads CSAPPGNMNTEAFF. CDR3 coding DNA: TGCAGTGCGCCCCCGGGGAACATGAACACTGAAGCTTTCTTT.